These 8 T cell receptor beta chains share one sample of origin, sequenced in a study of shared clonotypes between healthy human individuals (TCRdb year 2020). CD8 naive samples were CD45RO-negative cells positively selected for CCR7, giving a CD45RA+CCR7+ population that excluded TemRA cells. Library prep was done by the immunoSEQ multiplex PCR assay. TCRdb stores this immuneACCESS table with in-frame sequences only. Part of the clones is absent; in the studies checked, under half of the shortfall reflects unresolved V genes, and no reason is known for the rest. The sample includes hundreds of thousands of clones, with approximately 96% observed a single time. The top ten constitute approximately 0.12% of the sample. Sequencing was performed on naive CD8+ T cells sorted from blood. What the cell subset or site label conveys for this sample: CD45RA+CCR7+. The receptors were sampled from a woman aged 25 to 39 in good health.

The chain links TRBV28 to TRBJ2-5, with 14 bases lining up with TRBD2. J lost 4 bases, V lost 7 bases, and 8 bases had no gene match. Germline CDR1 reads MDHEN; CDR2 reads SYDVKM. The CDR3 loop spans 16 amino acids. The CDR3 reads CASTPGTSGRSETQYF. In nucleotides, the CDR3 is TGTGCCAGCACCCCGGGGACTAGCGGGAGATCAGAGACCCAGTACTTC.

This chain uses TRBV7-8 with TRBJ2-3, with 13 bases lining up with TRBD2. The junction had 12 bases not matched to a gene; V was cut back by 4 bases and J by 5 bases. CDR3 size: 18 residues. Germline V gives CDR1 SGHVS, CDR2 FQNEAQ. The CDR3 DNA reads TGTGCCAGCAGCTCAGGAACAGCCGGGACTAGCGGGATAGATACGCAGTATTTT. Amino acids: CASSSGTAGTSGIDTQYF.

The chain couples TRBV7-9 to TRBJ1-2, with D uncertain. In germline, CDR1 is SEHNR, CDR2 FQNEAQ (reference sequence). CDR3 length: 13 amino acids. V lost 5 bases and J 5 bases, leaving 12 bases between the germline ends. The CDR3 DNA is TGTGCCAGCAGCGTTCCGGGAGGATATGGCTACACCTTC. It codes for CASSVPGGYGYTF.

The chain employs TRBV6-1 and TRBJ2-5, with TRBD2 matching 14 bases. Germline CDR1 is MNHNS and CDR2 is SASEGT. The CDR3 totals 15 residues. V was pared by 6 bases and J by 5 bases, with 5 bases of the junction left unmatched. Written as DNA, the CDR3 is TGTGCCAGCAGAGGGACTAGCGGGAGTGGGGAGACCCAGTACTTC. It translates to CASRGTSGSGETQYF.

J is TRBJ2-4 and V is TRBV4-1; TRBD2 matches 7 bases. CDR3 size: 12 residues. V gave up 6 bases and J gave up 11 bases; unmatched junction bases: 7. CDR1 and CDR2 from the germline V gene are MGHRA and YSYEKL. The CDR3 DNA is TGCGCCAGCAGTTCTAGGGAGGGGTTTCAGTACTTC. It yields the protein CASSSREGFQYF.

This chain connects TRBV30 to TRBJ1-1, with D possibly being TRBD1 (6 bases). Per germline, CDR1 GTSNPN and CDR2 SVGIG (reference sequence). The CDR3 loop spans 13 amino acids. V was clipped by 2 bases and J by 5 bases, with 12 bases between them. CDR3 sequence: CAWSPIQGTEAFF. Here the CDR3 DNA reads TGTGCCTGGAGTCCCATTCAGGGGACTGAAGCTTTCTTT.

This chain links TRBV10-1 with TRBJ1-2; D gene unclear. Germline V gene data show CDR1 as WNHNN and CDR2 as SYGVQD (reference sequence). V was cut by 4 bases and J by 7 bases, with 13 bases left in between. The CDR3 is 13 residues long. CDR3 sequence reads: CASSASVYGGYTF. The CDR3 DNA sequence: TGCGCCAGCAGTGCATCGGTCTATGGTGGCTACACCTTC.

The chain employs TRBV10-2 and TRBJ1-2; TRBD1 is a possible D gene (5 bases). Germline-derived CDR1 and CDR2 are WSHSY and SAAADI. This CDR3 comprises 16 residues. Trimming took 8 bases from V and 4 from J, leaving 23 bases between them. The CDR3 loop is CASVGAKQDSTYGYTF. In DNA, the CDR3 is TGCGCCAGCGTGGGCGCGAAACAGGATTCTACCTATGGCTACACCTTC.